This T cell receptor (beta chain) appears in the sequencing data of a study of blood T cell repertoires in COVID-19. On the study more broadly: Spain, Italy and the United States supplied samples that represented acute and convalescent COVID-19. From T cells, B-cell-depleted T cells, or PBMCs came the material, which was cDNA or gDNA.

CDR1 and CDR2 from the germline V gene are SGHTA and FQGNSA. V gave up 5 bases and J gave up 4 bases, with 11 bases separating them. This CDR3 is built from 13 residues. Original handling: Estimates of nucleated cell counts were drawn from the amplification of reference gene primers. Assay used: immunoSEQ multiplex PCR; TCRdb lists only in-frame clones, some missing. The V and J calls and the clone size are those of that table, but D and trimming were determined from the DNA. The top ten clones hold 7.2% of a sample with 200,000 to 250,000 clones, around 81% of them seen once. This clonotype was obtained from a woman aged 70-85 years with acute or convalescent COVID-19. This chain links TRBV7-2 with TRBJ2-5; D unresolved. What was sequenced was peripheral blood. The CDR3 reads CASSPAFGETQYF. CDR3 nucleotides: TGTGCCAGCAGCCCCGCCTTCGGAGAGACCCAGTACTTC.